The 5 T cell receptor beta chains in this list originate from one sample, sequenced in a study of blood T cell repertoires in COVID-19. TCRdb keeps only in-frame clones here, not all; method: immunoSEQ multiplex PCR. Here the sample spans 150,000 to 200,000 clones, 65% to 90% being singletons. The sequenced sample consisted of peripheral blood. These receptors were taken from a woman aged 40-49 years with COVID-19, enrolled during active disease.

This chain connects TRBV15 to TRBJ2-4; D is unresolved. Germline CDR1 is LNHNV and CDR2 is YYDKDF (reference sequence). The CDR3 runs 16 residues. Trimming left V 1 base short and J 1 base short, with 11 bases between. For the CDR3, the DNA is TGTGCCACCAGCAGAGCCAACCCCCGGGCCAAAAACATTCAGTACTTC. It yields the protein CATSRANPRAKNIQYF.

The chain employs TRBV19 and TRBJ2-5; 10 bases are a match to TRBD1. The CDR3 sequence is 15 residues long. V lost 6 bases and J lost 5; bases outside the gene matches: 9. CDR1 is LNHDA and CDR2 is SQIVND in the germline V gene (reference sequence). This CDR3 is CASRGKTGGDETQYF. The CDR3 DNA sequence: TGTGCCAGTAGGGGGAAGACAGGGGGCGATGAGACCCAGTACTTC.

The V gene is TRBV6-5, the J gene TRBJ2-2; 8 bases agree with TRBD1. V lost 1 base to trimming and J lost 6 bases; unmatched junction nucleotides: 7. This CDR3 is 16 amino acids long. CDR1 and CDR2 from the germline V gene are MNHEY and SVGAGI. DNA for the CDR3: TGTGCCAGCAGTTACTTTCGGCCAGGGGGCTCCGGGGAGCTGTTTTTT. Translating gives CASSYFRPGGSGELFF.

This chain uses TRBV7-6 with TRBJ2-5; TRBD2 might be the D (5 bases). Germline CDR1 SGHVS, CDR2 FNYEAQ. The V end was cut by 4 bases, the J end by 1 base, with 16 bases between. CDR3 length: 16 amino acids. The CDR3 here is CASSSQGGRLQETQYF. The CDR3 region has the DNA TGTGCCAGCAGCTCCCAAGGAGGACGCCTCCAAGAGACCCAGTACTTC. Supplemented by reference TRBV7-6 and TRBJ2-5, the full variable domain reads GAGVSQSPRYKVTKRGQDVALRCDPISGHVSLYWYRQALGQGPEFLTYFNYEAQQDKSGLPNDRFSAERPEGSISTLTIQRTEQRDSAMYRCASSSQGGRLQETQYFGPGTRLLVL.

This CDR3 reads CASSVPAGELFF. DNA for the CDR3: TGTGCCAGCAGCGTTCCGGCCGGGGAGCTGTTTTTT. The V call is TRBV9, the J call TRBJ2-2; D not resolved. This CDR3 contains 12 residues. V lost 2 bases and J 6 bases, leaving 5 bases between the germline ends. The V gene's germline CDR1 is SGDLS and CDR2 YYNGEE.